Listed here is a single T cell receptor beta chain. Looked up from germline, CDR1 is LNHDA and CDR2 is SQIVND (reference sequence). Between the trimmed V and J ends, which lost 4 bases and 0 bases, there was a span of 14 bases. CDR3 length: 16 amino acids. Authors' data handling: Amplified reference gene primers provided the basis for estimating nucleated cell counts. Clones were read by immunoSEQ multiplex PCR, and TCRdb kept only the in-frame ones, dropping some. That table supplies the V and J calls and clone size; D and trimming were determined from the DNA. In the table there are hundreds of thousands of clones, 85% of which are singletons. This specimen belongs to a study of blood T cell repertoires in COVID-19. Study as a whole: Italy, Spain and the United States were the sources of the convalescent and acute COVID-19 samples. The cDNA or gDNA used as material had been derived from T cells, B-cell-depleted T cells, or PBMCs.

Material for sequencing was peripheral blood. This TCR was recovered from a man aged 40-55 years with acute or convalescent COVID-19. The rearrangement uses TRBV19 and TRBJ2-3, with D perhaps TRBD1 (5 bases). CDR3 loop: CASSKTGRASTDTQYF. CDR3 sequence (DNA): TGTGCCAGTAGTAAAACAGGTAGAGCTAGCACAGATACGCAGTATTTT.